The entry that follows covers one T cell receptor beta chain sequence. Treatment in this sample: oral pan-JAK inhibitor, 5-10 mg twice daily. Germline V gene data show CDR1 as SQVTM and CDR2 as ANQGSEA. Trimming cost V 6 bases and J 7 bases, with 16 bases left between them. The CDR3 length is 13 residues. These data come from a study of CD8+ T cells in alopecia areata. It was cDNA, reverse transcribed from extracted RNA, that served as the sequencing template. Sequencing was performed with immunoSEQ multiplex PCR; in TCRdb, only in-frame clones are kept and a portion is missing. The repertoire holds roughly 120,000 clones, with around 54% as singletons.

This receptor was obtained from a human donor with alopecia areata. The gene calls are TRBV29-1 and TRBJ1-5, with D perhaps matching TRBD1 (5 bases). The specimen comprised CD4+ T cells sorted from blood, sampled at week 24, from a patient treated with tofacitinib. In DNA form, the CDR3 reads TGCAGCGTCGGCGGGACGCTTGGACAGCCCCAGCATTTT. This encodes CSVGGTLGQPQHF.